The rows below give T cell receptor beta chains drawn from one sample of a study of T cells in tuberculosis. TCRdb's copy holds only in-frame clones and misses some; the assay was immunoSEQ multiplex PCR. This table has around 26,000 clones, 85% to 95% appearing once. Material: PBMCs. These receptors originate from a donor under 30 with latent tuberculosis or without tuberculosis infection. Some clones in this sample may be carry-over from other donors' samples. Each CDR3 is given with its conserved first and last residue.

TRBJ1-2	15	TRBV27	CASSLIPDRGYGYTF
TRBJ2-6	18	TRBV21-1	CASTPRTSRGSGANVLTF
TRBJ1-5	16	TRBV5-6	CASSLRTGDDNQPQHF
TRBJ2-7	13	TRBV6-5	CATTGTGSYEQYF
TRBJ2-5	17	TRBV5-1	CASSLAGTGGGQETQYF
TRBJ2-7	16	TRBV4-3	CASSQIAGQLSYEQYF
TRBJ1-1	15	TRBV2	CASSLRGQGAAEAFF
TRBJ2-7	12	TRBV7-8	CASSQGQFEQYF
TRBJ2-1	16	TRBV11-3	CASSPWRGVLYNEQFF
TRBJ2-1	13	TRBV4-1	CASSQGPGDEQFF
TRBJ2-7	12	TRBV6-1	CASSVVTYEQYF
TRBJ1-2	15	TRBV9	CASSVETRGPYGYTF
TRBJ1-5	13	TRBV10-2	CATVGTGDQPQHF
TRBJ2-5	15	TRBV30	CAWSAGTFAVETQYF
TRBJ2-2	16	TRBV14	CASSQVLLKNTGELFF
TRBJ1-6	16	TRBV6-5	CASSYPRQGRNSPLHF
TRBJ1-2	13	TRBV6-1	CASRGTGGGGYTF
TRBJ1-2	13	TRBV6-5	CASTGLRGGGYTF
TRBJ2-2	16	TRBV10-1	CASSRLDGSPTGELFF
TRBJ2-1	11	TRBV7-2	CAGGARNEQFF
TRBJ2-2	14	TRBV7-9	CASSTTGNTGELFF
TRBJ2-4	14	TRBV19	CASSSDRAEDIQYF
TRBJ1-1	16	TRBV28	CASSRGGGGRVGPAFF
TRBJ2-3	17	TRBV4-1	CASSQDAGLAVTDTQYF
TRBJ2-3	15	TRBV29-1	CSVVGGRGSTDTQYF
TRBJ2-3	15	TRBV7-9	CASSLVTAGADTQYF
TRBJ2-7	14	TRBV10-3	CAITPGHNSYEQYF
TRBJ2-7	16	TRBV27	CASSSRTGLYSYEQYF
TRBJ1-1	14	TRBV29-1	CSMVGGKSNTEAFF
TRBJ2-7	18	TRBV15	CATSRDLILAGGPYEQYF
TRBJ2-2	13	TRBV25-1	CASSDRYTGELFF
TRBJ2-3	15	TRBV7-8	CASSSDSLGTDTQYF
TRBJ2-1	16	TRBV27	CASRHRGLGTYNEQFF
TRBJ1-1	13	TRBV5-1	CASSSGQDTEAFF
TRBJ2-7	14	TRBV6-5	CASSYSRTAYEQYF
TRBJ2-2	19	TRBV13	CASSAQARDRDPSTGELFF
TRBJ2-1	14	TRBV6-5	CASGPGQGYNEQFF
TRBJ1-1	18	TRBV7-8	CASSLRGTGATRDTEAFF
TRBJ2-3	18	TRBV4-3	CASSQEAGGRVYGHTQYF
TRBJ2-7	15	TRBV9	CASNQFGGIAYEQYF
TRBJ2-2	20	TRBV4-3	CASSQDGLAGGPGGTGELFF
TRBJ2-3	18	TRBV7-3	CASSFPNPGLAGGDTQYF
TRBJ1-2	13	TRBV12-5	CASGTSGGWGYTF
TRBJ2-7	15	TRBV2	CASRRLTVPRYEQYF
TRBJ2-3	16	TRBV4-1	CASSQGTSGVTDTQYF
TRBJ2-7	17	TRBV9	CASSEKSSGVNPYEQYF
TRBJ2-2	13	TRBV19	CASSIVAGGELFF
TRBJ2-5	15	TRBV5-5	CASSLFTSGQETQYF
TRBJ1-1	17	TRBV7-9	CASSSDSRDRDDTEAFF
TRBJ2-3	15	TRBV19	CASSRRVGSTDTQYF
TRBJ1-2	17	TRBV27	CASSLRDRGNFNYGYTF
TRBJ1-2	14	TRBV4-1	CASSQAGNQYGYTF
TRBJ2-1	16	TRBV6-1	CASSEDLAGGPTEQFF
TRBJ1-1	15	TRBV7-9	CASSLGQGGPTEAFF
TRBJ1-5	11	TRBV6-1	CASTIRQPQHF
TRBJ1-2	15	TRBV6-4	CATALEYGHGQGYTF
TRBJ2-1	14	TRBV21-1	CASTRGTGASEQFF